Following are 12 T cell receptor beta chains from one sample sequenced in a study of post-analysis software for immune sequencing data. The study's findings and limits: The five TRBV segments detected at higher frequency in patients than in controls included TRBV5-6, TRBV5-1 and TRBV20-1.

TCR beta libraries were prepared from cDNA with unique molecular identifiers. A single record per CDR3 protein comes from TCRdb applying MiXCR to the PCR reads. The sample has hundreds of thousands of distinct CDR3 sequences; roughly three fifths are singletons. These receptors have no identified antigens. Sample: blood. The source of these receptors is a girl aged 2-10 years with multiple sclerosis.

J is TRBJ2-7 and V is TRBV5-1; the match to TRBD1 covers 8 bases. This CDR3 comprises 18 residues. Germline CDR1 SGHRS, CDR2 YFSETQ. With 4 bases clipped from V and 3 bases from J, the junction kept 18 bases outside the gene matches. The CDR3 DNA follows: TGCGCCAGCAGCGGAGGATCCATTAGACAGGGGAAAGGCTACGAGCAGTACTTC. Amino acid sequence: CASSGGSIRQGKGYEQYF.

This chain joins TRBV3-1 and TRBJ1-6; TRBD1 aligns across 7 bases. CDR3 length: 12 amino acids. Germline CDR1 reads LGHDT; CDR2 reads YNNKEL (reference sequence). After removal of 6 bases from V and 7 bases from J, the junction contained 0 bases not matched to a gene. The CDR3 spells CASRDRNSPLHF. For the CDR3, the DNA is TGTGCCAGCAGGGACAGGAATTCACCCCTCCACTTT.

V and J are TRBV12-3 or TRBV12-4 and TRBJ1-1; D is perhaps TRBD1 (6 bases). Trimming took off 3 bases at V and 5 bases at J, with 19 bases between the two ends. The CDR3 sequence is 16 residues long. The CDR3 is CASSLRVLRGATEAFF. Written as DNA, the CDR3 is TGTGCCAGCAGTTTGAGGGTATTGCGGGGGGCGACTGAAGCTTTCTTT.

This clonotype was counted between two and nine times. The genes are TRBV12-3 or TRBV12-4 and TRBJ2-5, with a weak D call TRBD2 (7 bases). This CDR3 comprises 14 residues. V lost 2 bases, J lost 5 bases, and 12 bases lay in between. The chain's CDR3 is CASSLRGGRETQYF. CDR3 nucleotide sequence: TGTGCCAGCAGTTTAAGGGGGGGAAGGGAGACCCAGTACTTC.

The gene calls are TRBV7-9 and TRBJ2-5; D possibly matches TRBD1 or TRBD2 (8 bases each). CDR1 and CDR2 (germline): SEHNR, FQNEAQ (reference sequence). The CDR3 runs 19 residues. V was pared by 6 bases and J by 2 bases, with 28 bases between. CDR3 bases: TGTGCCAGCAGTACGACCGGGACAGGTTACCGGGAGGGACAAGAGACCCAGTACTTC. Its translation is CASSTTGTGYREGQETQYF.

The chain joins TRBV24-1 to TRBJ1-2, with D perhaps TRBD1 (6 bases). Deletions cut 4 bases from V and 8 bases from J, with 16 bases between. The CDR3 contains 14 residues. The germline gives CDR1 KGHDR, CDR2 SFDVKD. The CDR3 nucleotides read TGTGCCACCAGTGACCGAACAGGGCTCCGAGGCTACACCTTC. Protein product: CATSDRTGLRGYTF.

The chain carries TRBV20-1 and TRBJ2-1; TRBD1 matches 8 bases. Germline V gene lookup returns CDR1 DFQATT and CDR2 SNEGSKA (reference sequence). The trim removed 5 bases at V and 8 bases at J, leaving 5 bases unmatched. The CDR3 extends over 12 amino acids. As DNA, the CDR3 is TGCAGTGCTGAGGACAGGGTGGATGAGCAGTTCTTC. The encoded protein is CSAEDRVDEQFF.

This clonotype has more than one count but fewer than ten. The chain combines TRBV7-9 with TRBJ2-7, with TRBD2 identical over 8 bases. V lost 1 base to trimming and J lost 3 bases; unmatched junction nucleotides: 8. The CDR3 runs to 16 residues. Germline V gene data show CDR1 as SEHNR and CDR2 as FQNEAQ (reference sequence). This CDR3 is CASSLEPAGAIYEQYF. CDR3 DNA sequence: TGTGCCAGCAGCTTAGAGCCAGCGGGAGCCATCTACGAGCAGTACTTC.

The genes are TRBV6-2 or TRBV6-3 and TRBJ1-2; possible D gene TRBD1, 5 bases. The CDR3 spans 14 residues. Germline CDR1 reads MNHEY; CDR2 reads SVGEGT. Trimming took 6 bases from V and 2 from J, leaving 13 bases between them. CDR3 sequence (DNA): TGTGCCAGCAGCTACCCGACAGCAAACTATGGCTACACCTTC. Its translation: CASSYPTANYGYTF.

This clonotype was seen just once. The gene calls are TRBV5-1 and TRBJ2-1, with 10 nucleotides matching TRBD1. This CDR3 region has 14 residues. The V and J ends lost 7 bases and 6 bases, in that order; junction bases with no gene match: 7. Germline V gives CDR1 SGHRS, CDR2 YFSETQ. CDR3 sequence: CASRAGTGVNEQFF. The CDR3 DNA is TGCGCCAGCCGCGCCGGGACAGGGGTCAATGAGCAGTTCTTC.

The rearrangement links TRBV20-1 to TRBJ2-1; no firm D call. This CDR3 is built from 14 residues. With 3 bases removed from V and 7 bases from J, the gap between germline ends came to 16 bases. Germline V gives CDR1 DFQATT, CDR2 SNEGSKA (reference sequence). CDR3 bases: TGCAGTGCTAGCGCAAACGCCCTCGGGAATGAGCAGTTCTTC. Translation gives CSASANALGNEQFF.

J is TRBJ2-1 and V is TRBV2; perhaps TRBD1 as D (8 bases). This CDR3 has 15 amino acids. Trimming stripped 4 bases from V and 8 bases from J, with 18 bases between. Germline CDR1 reads SNHLY; CDR2 reads FYNNEI. The DNA of the CDR3 is TGTGCCAGCAGTGTGGACAGGGAACGGGAGGATGAGCAGTTCTTC. Protein: CASSVDREREDEQFF.